A single sample is the source of the 4 T cell receptor beta chains below, sequenced in a study of blood T cell repertoires in COVID-19 (dated by TCRdb to 2018 to 2020). The library relied on the immunoSEQ multiplex PCR assay. TCRdb retrieved this table from immuneACCESS and kept in-frame rearrangements only. Not all clones are present; in checked studies, unresolved V genes account for under half, and no reason is known for the remainder. For this sample there are about 140,000 clones; 80% appear just once. Jointly, the top ten make up 5% of the sample. The source material was peripheral blood. The receptors come from a woman aged 45-65 years with acute or convalescent COVID-19.

The V gene is TRBV19, the J gene TRBJ2-3; no firm D call. V lost 7 bases and J 6 bases, leaving 14 bases between the germline ends. Germline V gene data show CDR1 as LNHDA and CDR2 as SQIVND (reference sequence). This CDR3 has 13 amino acids. CDR3 sequence: CASMRRGTDTQYF. The CDR3 nucleotides read TGTGCCAGTATGCGGCGCGGAACGGATACGCAGTATTTT.

This chain joins TRBV19 and TRBJ1-1, with D uncertain. This CDR3 is 13 amino acids long. From germline, CDR1 is LNHDA and CDR2 SQIVND (reference sequence). Deletions cut 7 bases from V and 1 base from J, with 10 bases between. As DNA, the CDR3 is TGTGCCAGTACCCTAGGATGGAACACTGAAGCTTTCTTT. Its translation: CASTLGWNTEAFF.

The chain combines TRBV5-1 with TRBJ1-1, with D uncertain. The CDR3 length is 14 residues. The V and J ends lost 7 bases and 0 bases respectively, with 13 bases between them. CDR1 and CDR2 from the germline V gene are SGHRS and YFSETQ. The CDR3 region is CASHTGDMNTEAFF. In nucleotides, the CDR3 is TGCGCCAGCCATACCGGGGATATGAACACTGAAGCTTTCTTT.

The chain carries TRBV7-2 and TRBJ2-7; the match to TRBD2 covers 7 bases. The CDR3 totals 14 residues. V lost 6 bases to trimming and J lost 2 bases; unmatched junction nucleotides: 7. Germline CDR1 reads SGHTA; CDR2 reads FQGNSA. The chain's CDR3 is CASRAAGEPYEQYF. The DNA of the CDR3 is TGTGCCAGCAGGGCCGCGGGGGAGCCCTACGAGCAGTACTTC.